Shown below are 16 T cell receptor beta chains from a single sample sequenced in a study of blood T cell repertoires in COVID-19. Sequenced by immunoSEQ multiplex PCR; TCRdb stores in-frame clones only, minus some. The sample has tens of thousands of clones, 70% to 90% seen once; the top ten hold 5.3%. Sample: peripheral blood. The receptors shown here come from a man in his 70s with acute or convalescent COVID-19.

In regard to this clone: Other DNA variants within this sample encode the same CDR3. V usage is TRBV18 and J usage is TRBJ2-7; 10 bases line up with TRBD1. CDR3 size: 14 residues. V shed 6 bases, J shed 2 bases, and the junction held 4 bases outside the gene matches. The V gene's germline CDR1 is KGHSH and CDR2 LQKENI. Here the CDR3 DNA reads TGTGCCAGCTCCCCCGGGACAGGGGCCTACGAGCAGTACTTC. Encoded protein: CASSPGTGAYEQYF.

This clone was seen just once. This chain connects TRBV11-2 to TRBJ1-5; 7 nucleotides agree with TRBD1. The junction had 4 bases not matched to a gene; V was cut back by 0 bases and J by 2 bases. The CDR3 has 16 amino acids. From germline, CDR1 is SGHAT and CDR2 FQNNGV. The CDR3 DNA reads as TGTGCCAGCAGCTTAGATTGGCAGGGGGGCAATCAGCCCCAGCATTTT. Residues: CASSLDWQGGNQPQHF.

The J gene is TRBJ2-7, the V gene TRBV21-1; the table's D call, TRBD2, has no DNA check behind it. TRBV21-1 is a pseudogene. This CDR3 has 15 residues. The CDR3 DNA reads TGTGCCAGCAGCAAAGAGGAGGGCGACCCCCCTTTCCAGTACTTC. It yields the protein CASSKEEGDPPFQYF.

This sequence joins TRBV18 and TRBJ2-2; D may be TRBD1 (5 bases). CDR3 size: 16 residues. Germline loops: CDR1 KGHSH, CDR2 LQKENI. Trimming took 3 bases from V and 3 from J, leaving 14 bases between them. The CDR3 sequence: CASSPNQGRDTGELFF. The CDR3 nucleotides read TGTGCCAGCTCACCCAACCAGGGTAGAGACACCGGGGAGCTGTTTTTT.

The chain recombines TRBV28 with TRBJ2-5; TRBD1 matches 9 bases. Germline CDR1 MDHEN, CDR2 SYDVKM. J lost 1 base, V lost 6 bases, and 6 bases had no gene match. The CDR3 has 15 amino acids. The CDR3 loop reads CASRATGGSQETQYF. Here the CDR3 DNA reads TGTGCCAGCAGGGCGACAGGGGGATCCCAAGAGACCCAGTACTTC.

The J gene is TRBJ1-1, the V gene TRBV28; the match to TRBD1 covers 11 bases. The J segment lost 3 bases and the V segment lost 2 bases, leaving 8 bases of the junction unmatched. The germline CDR1 and CDR2 sequences are MDHEN and SYDVKM. This CDR3 has 17 residues. CDR3 amino acids: CASSLGQGARSDTEAFF. The CDR3 nucleotides read TGTGCCAGCAGTTTAGGACAGGGGGCTAGGTCGGACACTGAAGCTTTCTTT.

V gene TRBV9 combines with J gene TRBJ2-5, with 11 bases that match TRBD2. CDR1 and CDR2 from the germline V gene are SGDLS and YYNGEE. V was pared by 3 bases and J by 7 bases, with 11 bases of the junction left unmatched. The CDR3 runs to 16 residues. This CDR3 reads CASSGVAGGPIVTQYF. CDR3 nucleotides: TGTGCCAGCAGCGGCGTAGCGGGGGGGCCCATCGTGACCCAGTACTTC.

This rearrangement joins TRBV19 to TRBJ2-3; TRBD2 might be the D (5 bases). The CDR3 is made up of 15 amino acids. Germline CDR1 is LNHDA and CDR2 is SQIVND (reference sequence). Trimming shortened V by 4 bases and J by 0 bases, and 11 bases separated the two germline ends. The CDR3 protein is CASSKWTASTDTQYF. The CDR3 DNA sequence: TGTGCCAGTAGTAAATGGACTGCTAGCACAGATACGCAGTATTTT.

The genes are TRBV5-4 and TRBJ2-7; TRBD1 agrees at 10 bases. V dropped 1 base and J dropped 6; count of bases not matched to a gene: 7. The length of the CDR3 is 15 residues. Germline CDR1 is SGHNT and CDR2 is YYREEE (reference sequence). The CDR3 DNA reads TGTGCCAGCAGCTTGATGATCAGGACAGGGGGCGAGCAGTACTTC. This translates into CASSLMIRTGGEQYF.

The V gene is TRBV19, the J gene TRBJ2-5; D is perhaps TRBD2 (5 bases). Germline CDR1 LNHDA, CDR2 SQIVND (reference sequence). This CDR3 comprises 13 residues. Trimming removed 8 bases at V and 9 bases at J, with 19 bases between. In DNA form, the CDR3 reads TGTGCCAGTGGGGTTCAGACCGACGGGGCCCAGTACTTC. Its translation: CASGVQTDGAQYF.

The chain is built from TRBV5-1 and TRBJ2-5; 8 nucleotides agree with TRBD1. The CDR3 runs 14 residues. J lost 5 bases, V lost 5 bases, and 8 bases had no gene match. Germline lookup yields CDR1 SGHRS and CDR2 YFSETQ. The CDR3 DNA reads TGCGCCAGCAGAGTTCCAGGGGGCCAGGAGACCCAGTACTTC. Its translation: CASRVPGGQETQYF.

A few counts support this clone. V gene TRBV9 combines with J gene TRBJ2-5; D perhaps matches TRBD1 (5 bases). Germline V gene data show CDR1 as SGDLS and CDR2 as YYNGEE. Trimming shortened V by 3 bases and J by 0 bases, and 6 bases separated the two germline ends. The CDR3 totals 13 residues. The CDR3 sequence: CASSAGHQETQYF. CDR3 in DNA: TGTGCCAGCAGCGCAGGGCACCAAGAGACCCAGTACTTC.

Remarks on this clone: The same CDR3 is also encoded by other DNA sequences in this sample. The rearrangement joins TRBV19 to TRBJ1-1, with 7 bases aligning to TRBD1. Losses at the gene ends were 7 bases for V and 1 base for J; bases not matched to a gene: 3. The germline V gene has CDR1 LNHDA and CDR2 SQIVND (reference sequence). CDR3 size: 13 residues. Here the CDR3 reads CASTYRGNTEAFF. Here the CDR3 DNA reads TGTGCCAGTACCTACAGGGGGAACACTGAAGCTTTCTTT.

The chain recombines TRBV27 with TRBJ2-7; 9 positions agree with TRBD1. The CDR3 is 16 residues long. The trim removed 4 bases at V and 4 bases at J, leaving 11 bases unmatched. Looked up from germline, CDR1 is MNHEY and CDR2 is SMNVEV (reference sequence). The CDR3, as DNA: TGTGCCAGCAGTTCCAGACAGGGGGGATCTGCGTACGAGCAGTACTTC. Translated, it gives CASSSRQGGSAYEQYF.

The V gene is TRBV5-1, the J gene TRBJ2-2; D unresolved. Germline V gene data show CDR1 as SGHRS and CDR2 as YFSETQ. The CDR3 has 14 residues. The V end lost 2 bases, the J end lost 1 base, and 6 bases lay between the germline ends. The CDR3 is CASSFVWNTGELFF. The CDR3 DNA reads as TGCGCCAGCAGCTTTGTCTGGAACACCGGGGAGCTGTTTTTT.

The chain recombines TRBV3-1 (or the pseudogene TRBV3-2) with TRBJ2-5; TRBD2 matches 7 bases. The CDR3 runs 16 residues. V was pared by 0 bases and J by 3 bases, with 7 bases of the junction left unmatched. Per the germline V gene, CDR1 is LGHDT and CDR2 is YNNKEL (reference sequence). CDR3 amino acids: CASSQEGAAGEETQYF. The DNA of the CDR3 is TGTGCCAGCAGCCAAGAAGGGGCCGCGGGGGAAGAGACCCAGTACTTC.